This entry concerns a single T cell receptor (beta chain). Germline V gene data show CDR1 as SGHNT and CDR2 as YENEEA. Trimming cost V 7 bases and J 1 base, with 13 bases left between them. The CDR3 spans 14 residues. The data were produced by immunoSEQ multiplex PCR, yet TCRdb's version contains in-frame clones alone and is incomplete. The repertoire holds 60,000 or so clones, with roughly nine tenths as singletons. The data derive from a study of T cell changes during pregnancy in multiple sclerosis. The gene calls are TRBV11-3 and TRBJ1-1; D perhaps matches TRBD1 (5 bases). The sample here was CD4+ T cells from peripheral blood mononuclear cells, taken after pregnancy. The TCR originated in a female donor in good health, enrolled as a control in a pregnancy study. CDR3 sequence reads: CASTPGGKNTEAFF. As DNA, the CDR3 is TGTGCCAGCACCCCCGGGGGGAAGAACACTGAAGCTTTCTTT.